These 20 T cell receptor beta chains were sequenced from one sample in a study of metastatic and nonmetastatic thyroid tumors. Thyroid surgery was performed in patients who had received no treatment beforehand. TCRdb called clones again from the PCR reads with MiXCR. The table shows some 37,000 clones, with approximately 44% occurring only once. Source material: tumor tissue. These receptors were obtained from a male donor with papillary thyroid cancer or a benign thyroid nodule (not recorded which). Some clones in this sample may be carry-over from other donors' samples.

In its sample, this clone was seen a few times. The rearrangement uses TRBV24-1 and TRBJ2-1; D uncertain. Trimming pared 0 bases from V and 9 bases from J, leaving 8 bases between. The CDR3 consists of 13 residues. Germline V gene data show CDR1 as KGHDR and CDR2 as SFDVKD. The CDR3 spells CATSDLLRTEQFF. The CDR3, as DNA: TGTGCCACCAGTGATTTGCTTAGGACTGAGCAGTTCTTC.

CDR3 in DNA: TGCAGTGCTAGAGAGGTGGAGGGGTTCTACGAGCAGTACTTC. This encodes CSAREVEGFYEQYF. This chain uses TRBV20-1 with TRBJ2-7; D is possibly TRBD2 (6 bases). Trimming shortened V by 0 bases and J by 3 bases, and 12 bases separated the two germline ends. Germline V CDR1 and CDR2: DFQATT, SNEGSKA (reference sequence). The CDR3 runs 14 residues.

Written as DNA, the CDR3 is TGTGCCAGCACCAGGACTAGCGGGAGGCTGGAGACCCAGTACTTC. Its translation: CASTRTSGRLETQYF. This chain links TRBV25-1 with TRBJ2-5; 14 positions match TRBD2. This CDR3 region has 15 residues. Germline CDR1 MGHDK, CDR2 SYGVNS. Germline trimming cut 7 bases from V and 5 bases from J; bases unmatched to any gene: 6. Together with reference TRBV25-1 and TRBJ2-5, the CDR3 gives the full variable domain: EADIYQTPRYLVIGTGKKITLECSQTMGHDKMYWYQQDPGMELHLIHYSYGVNSTEKGDLSSESTVSRIRTEHFPLTLESARPSHTSQYLCASTRTSGRLETQYFGPGTRLLVL.

The genes are TRBV20-1 and TRBJ2-1; 7 positions agree with TRBD2. V was clipped by 5 bases and J by 4 bases; unmatched bases: 5. This CDR3 contains 13 residues. The V gene's germline CDR1 is DFQATT and CDR2 SNEGSKA (reference sequence). The CDR3 protein is CSAAGLRYNEQFF. Here the CDR3 DNA reads TGCAGTGCTGCGGGACTACGGTACAATGAGCAGTTCTTC.

The chain links TRBV7-1 to TRBJ2-2, with 16 bases that match TRBD2. TRBV7-1 is marked as an open reading frame, function uncertain. The CDR3 is made up of 20 amino acids. V lost 2 bases, J lost 5 bases, and 11 bases stayed unmatched. This chain's CDR3 is CASSSISGTSGREQTGELFF. In DNA form, the CDR3 reads TGTGCCAGCAGCTCAATTAGCGGGACTAGCGGGAGGGAACAGACCGGGGAGCTGTTTTTT.

The chain has TRBV11-2 and TRBJ1-2; 7 bases agree with TRBD1. Unmatched junction bases numbered 9, after V lost 1 base and J lost 4 bases. CDR1 and CDR2 from the germline V gene are SGHAT and FQNNGV. The CDR3 is 16 residues long. The chain's CDR3 is CASSLGNTGALYGYTF. In DNA form, the CDR3 reads TGTGCCAGCAGCTTAGGCAATACAGGGGCCCTCTATGGCTACACCTTC.

This chain links TRBV9 with TRBJ1-3; D perhaps matches TRBD1 (6 bases). This CDR3 has 16 residues. V lost 4 bases and J 0 bases, leaving 14 bases between the germline ends. In germline, CDR1 is SGDLS, CDR2 YYNGEE. CDR3 residues: CASSPDRKNSGNTIYF. The CDR3 DNA reads TGTGCCAGCAGCCCGGACAGAAAAAACTCTGGAAACACCATATATTTT.

The sample holds many counts of this clone. The V and J genes are TRBV9 and TRBJ2-3; no definite D call. The V gene lost 3 bases and the J gene lost 6 bases, with 8 bases spanning the gap. The germline gives CDR1 SGDLS, CDR2 YYNGEE. The CDR3 is made up of 12 amino acids. In DNA, the CDR3 is TGTGCCAGCAGCGGCAATGGGGATACGCAGTATTTT. Protein: CASSGNGDTQYF.

This clone was seen only a few times. This CDR3 is also generated by other DNA sequences in the sample. The chain uses TRBV6-1 and TRBJ1-2; TRBD1 matches at 9 bases. This CDR3 contains 15 residues. Trimming removed 0 bases from V and 4 bases from J; junction bases left unmatched: 3. Germline V CDR1 and CDR2: MNHNS, SASEGT. CDR3 DNA sequence: TGTGCCAGCAGTGAAGCGGAGACAGGGGGCTATGGCTACACCTTC. Translated: CASSEAETGGYGYTF.

The rearrangement joins TRBV6-1 to TRBJ2-7; TRBD2 might be the D (5 bases). Germline lookup yields CDR1 MNHNS and CDR2 SASEGT. This CDR3 spans 10 amino acids. With 10 bases removed from V and 7 bases from J, the gap between germline ends came to 11 bases. This CDR3 reads CAIGEREQYF. CDR3 bases: TGTGCCATCGGGGAGAGGGAGCAGTACTTC.

The chain couples TRBV4-2 to TRBJ2-2; no clear D. Deletions cut 4 bases from V and 0 bases from J, with 3 bases between. The CDR3 extends over 13 amino acids. Germline-derived CDR1 and CDR2 are LGHNA and YNFKEQ. The CDR3 coding sequence is TGTGCCAGCAGCCGAACGAACACCGGGGAGCTGTTTTTT. Its protein is CASSRTNTGELFF.

V gene TRBV24-1 combines with J gene TRBJ2-2, with TRBD1 matching over 9 bases. V was pared by 4 bases and J by 4 bases, with 6 bases of the junction left unmatched. This CDR3 is 16 amino acids long. The germline V gene has CDR1 KGHDR and CDR2 SFDVKD. The CDR3 loop reads CATSDPTGGITGELFF. As DNA, the CDR3 is TGTGCCACCAGTGACCCGACAGGGGGAATCACCGGGGAGCTGTTTTTT.

The table lists this clone with a few counts. The CDR3 is CATSDPSTSHEQYF. DNA for the CDR3: TGTGCCACCAGTGATCCATCGACTAGCCACGAGCAGTACTTC. The chain employs TRBV24-1 and TRBJ2-7, with 7 positions matching TRBD2. Unmatched junction bases numbered 6, after V lost 3 bases and J lost 5 bases. From germline, CDR1 is KGHDR and CDR2 SFDVKD. This CDR3 region has 14 residues.

V usage is TRBV6-1 and J usage is TRBJ1-3; TRBD1 matches at 8 bases. This CDR3 has 14 amino acids. In germline, CDR1 is MNHNS, CDR2 SASEGT. After removal of 5 bases from V and 4 bases from J, the junction contained 4 bases not matched to a gene. The CDR3 DNA is TGTGCCAGCAGTAGCAGGGGGCTCGGAAACACCATATATTTT. Amino acid sequence: CASSSRGLGNTIYF.

The rearrangement uses TRBV28 and TRBJ1-2; D ambiguous. Trimming took off 3 bases at V and 2 bases at J, with 22 bases between the two ends. This CDR3 comprises 18 residues. CDR1 is MDHEN and CDR2 is SYDVKM in the germline V gene. The CDR3 region is CASSFFGILQEPNYGYTF. The CDR3 bases are TGTGCCAGCAGTTTCTTTGGGATCCTGCAGGAACCCAACTATGGCTACACCTTC.

The V call is TRBV5-1, the J call TRBJ1-2; D ambiguous. This CDR3 spans 15 amino acids. Germline loops: CDR1 SGHRS, CDR2 YFSETQ. Trimming took off 0 bases at V and 8 bases at J, with 17 bases between the two ends. CDR3 residues: CASSLGNASPQGYTF. In DNA, the CDR3 is TGCGCCAGCAGCTTGGGAAATGCGAGCCCACAAGGCTACACCTTC. The full variable domain, in which reference TRBV5-1 and TRBJ1-2 provide the parts outside the CDR3, is KAGVTQTPRYLIKTRGQQVTLSCSPISGHRSVSWYQQTPGQGLQFLFEYFSETQRNKGNFPGRFSGRQFSNSRSEMNVSTLELGDSALYLCASSLGNASPQGYTFGSGTRLTVV.

This chain connects TRBV7-3 to TRBJ2-5; 9 bases are shared with TRBD1. The CDR3 extends over 14 amino acids. From germline, CDR1 is SGHTA and CDR2 FQGTGA. J was trimmed by 5 bases and V by 5 bases; bases with no gene match: 6. The CDR3, as DNA: TGTGCCAGCAGCCCACAGGGGGCCGGCGAGACCCAGTACTTC. Protein: CASSPQGAGETQYF.

The chain joins TRBV18 to TRBJ2-3; 7 bases are a match to TRBD2. V dropped 2 bases and J dropped 6; count of bases not matched to a gene: 5. CDR3 length equals 14 residues. Germline V CDR1 and CDR2: KGHSH, LQKENI. CDR3 coding DNA: TGTGCCAGCTCACCAAGCGGGGCACGGGATACGCAGTATTTT. Translating gives CASSPSGARDTQYF.

Concerning this clone itself: Germline and junction disagree at one end, which may indicate a read error. V is TRBV20-1 and J is TRBJ1-1, with 9 positions matching TRBD1. The CDR3 has 14 amino acids. Germline-derived CDR1 and CDR2 are DFQATT and SNEGSKA (reference sequence). Here the CDR3 reads CSAPNRGRNIEAFF. CDR3 nucleotides: TGCAGTGCTCCTAACAGGGGGCGGAACATTGAAGCTTTCTTT.

The J gene is TRBJ2-7, the V gene TRBV18; D gene uncertain. Between the trimmed V and J ends, which lost 3 bases and 3 bases, there was a span of 15 bases. CDR1 KGHSH and CDR2 LQKENI come from the germline V gene. The CDR3 sequence is 15 residues long. In DNA form, the CDR3 reads TGTGCCAGCTCACCCCAAGAGTCTGTCCACTACGAGCAGTACTTC. Its translation: CASSPQESVHYEQYF.